This T cell receptor (beta chain) originates from a study of T cells in Graves' hyperthyroidism and ophthalmopathy. The germline V gene encodes CDR1 LGHDT and CDR2 YNNKEL (reference sequence). V shed 0 bases and J 4 bases; nucleotides not matched to a gene: 10. This CDR3 region has 17 residues. Of note for this clonotype: The antigen is undetermined.

TCR beta CDR3 region amplification was performed from RNA transcripts. HTBI primers were employed in a first-round RT-PCR of the TCR CDR3. Using its own MiXCR run on the multiplex PCR reads, TCRdb lists one record per CDR3 protein. Of 550,000 to 850,000 distinct CDR3 sequences listed, 15% to 20% are singletons. Study conclusions and caveats: Most clonotypes that expanded in the thyroid above 0.001 also showed up in blood.

Fresh peripheral blood, under 13 ml, yielded the PBMCs. Input material: blood. The chain has TRBV3-1 and TRBJ2-3, with 7 bases lining up with TRBD2. The TCR comes from a woman between 50 and 59 years old with Graves' hyperthyroidism that later progressed to Graves' ophthalmopathy. The CDR3 DNA reads as TGTGCCAGCAGCCAAGACCCCGGGAGCGGGGCCTCAGATACGCAGTATTTT. It is translated as CASSQDPGSGASDTQYF.